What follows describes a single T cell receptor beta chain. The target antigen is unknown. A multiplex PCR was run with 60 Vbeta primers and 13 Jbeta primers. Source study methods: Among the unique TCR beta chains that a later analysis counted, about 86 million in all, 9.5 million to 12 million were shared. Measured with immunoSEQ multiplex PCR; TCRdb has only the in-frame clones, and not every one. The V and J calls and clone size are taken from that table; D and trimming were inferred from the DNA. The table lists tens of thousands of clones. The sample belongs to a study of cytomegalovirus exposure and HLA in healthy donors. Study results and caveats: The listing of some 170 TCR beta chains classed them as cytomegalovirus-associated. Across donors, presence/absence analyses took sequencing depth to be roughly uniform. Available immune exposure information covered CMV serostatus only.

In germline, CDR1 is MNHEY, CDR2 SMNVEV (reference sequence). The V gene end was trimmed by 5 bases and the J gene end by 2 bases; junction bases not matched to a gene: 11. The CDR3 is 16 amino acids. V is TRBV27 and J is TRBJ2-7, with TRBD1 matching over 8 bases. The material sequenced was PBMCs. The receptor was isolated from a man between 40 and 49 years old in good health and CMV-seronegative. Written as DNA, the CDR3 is TGTGCCAGCAGTACCAGTGGTCAGGGGGCAGCCTACGAGCAGTACTTC. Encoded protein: CASSTSGQGAAYEQYF.